The clone carrying this T cell receptor beta chain came up a few times. Its antigen is still unknown. The data were obtained in a study of vaccination and CD4 T cells after COVID-19. With the Oncomine TCR Beta short-read assay, DNA from cultured CD4+ T cells was sequenced. TCRdb used MiXCR to reprocess the PCR reads, holding one entry per CDR3 protein. The table has 4,600 or so distinct CDR3 sequences, around 50% seen once. Treatment reported: roughly ten-day PBMC culture with coronavirus spike peptide pools or control peptides (ViraFEST assay). These CD4+ T cells came from an unexposed donor, sampled before the COVID-19 pandemic (2011-2018). Germline V gene sequence: CDR1 MNHEY, CDR2 SVGEGT. The V end was cut by 4 bases, the J end by 5 bases, with 11 bases between. CDR3 length equals 13 residues.

J is TRBJ1-1 and V is TRBV6-2 or TRBV6-3; D remains ambiguous. This clonotype originated in a human donor in good health. Sequencing used CD4+ T cells from blood, cultured in vitro. The CDR3 DNA sequence: TGTGCCAGCAGTTTCGAACCGTATACTGAAGCTTTCTTT. It specifies CASSFEPYTEAFF.